This is a list of T cell receptor beta chains from one sample in a study of prognosis after radiotherapy for stage I lung cancer. TCRdb re-derived calls from the multiplex PCR reads in MiXCR, one entry per CDR3 protein. The sample consists of 15,000 to 20,000 distinct CDR3 sequences, less than 45% of them appearing once. Sequencing was performed on PBMCs, taken before or after stereotactic body radiation therapy (not recorded which). The receptors originated from a donor aged 50 or older with non-small cell lung cancer. Both conserved end residues are part of each CDR3. The D gene is left open where the match is weak. Clone size is not always given. Where it is, it says once, few, many or a class for expanded clones.

clone size | J gene | V gene | D gene | CDR3 DNA | CDR3 protein
NA | TRBJ2-7 | TRBV12-5 | TRBD2 | TGTGCTAGTGGCAGCCGGGAGGGTGCGTACGAGCAGTACTTC | CASGSREGAYEQYF
medium-sized | TRBJ2-1 | TRBV27 | TRBD2 | TGTGCCAGCAGTTTATCGGGGCTAGCGGGAGGGAGTGAGCAGTTCTTC | CASSLSGLAGGSEQFF
medium-sized | TRBJ2-2 | TRBV19 | TRBD1 | TGTGCCAGTAGGGGGACAGGGAACACCGGGGAGCTGTTTTTT | CASRGTGNTGELFF
few | TRBJ1-1 | TRBV6-1 | NA | TGTGCCAGCAGGCCGGGGTGGGGAGAGGAGGCTGAAGCTTTCTTT | CASRPGWGEEAEAFF
medium-sized | TRBJ2-2 | TRBV12-3/TRBV12-4 | NA | TGTGCCAGCAGTTGGCGACAAGTTAACACCGGGGAGCTGTTTTTT | CASSWRQVNTGELFF
many | TRBJ2-2 | TRBV7-8 | NA | TGTGCCAGCAGCTTAGCGCGGGGTGGGGAGCTGTTTTTT | CASSLARGGELFF
NA | TRBJ2-7 | TRBV19 | NA | TGTGCCAGTAGTAAGGGGTACGAGCAGTACTTC | CASSKGYEQYF
NA | TRBJ1-2 | TRBV6-2/TRBV6-3 | NA | TGTGCCTGCAGTTCCCAGGGAGGCTCTTATGGCTACACCTTC | CACSSQGGSYGYTF
NA | TRBJ2-2 | TRBV12-5 | TRBD2 | TGTGCTAGTGGTTTGGTAATGAGGGTCCCGTCGACTAGCGGGATAGGGGTAGACACCGGGGAGCTGTTTTTT | CASGLVMRVPSTSGIGVDTGELFF
NA | TRBJ2-7 | TRBV5-5 | TRBD2 | TGTGCCAGCAGCCAAGCGGGAGGGTTAGACGAGCAGTACTTC | CASSQAGGLDEQYF
NA | TRBJ2-3 | TRBV11-1 | NA | TGTGCCAGCAGCTTATCCCAGCACGGGTCAGATACGCAGTATTTT | CASSLSQHGSDTQYF
NA | TRBJ2-7 | TRBV6-2/TRBV6-3 | NA | TGTGCCACCAGACGGATCTCCTACGAGCAGTACTTC | CATRRISYEQYF
many | TRBJ2-1 | TRBV30 | NA | TGTGCCTGGGACAGACAGAGCTCCTACAATGAGCAGTTCTTC | CAWDRQSSYNEQFF
many | TRBJ1-2 | TRBV18 | TRBD1 | TGTGCCAGCTCACCCGGACAGGATGGCTACACCTTC | CASSPGQDGYTF
many | TRBJ1-2 | TRBV18 | TRBD1 | TGTGCCAGCTCACCATTTTCTGCGGGACAGGGGGTATACACCTTC | CASSPFSAGQGVYTF
NA | TRBJ1-3 | TRBV19 | NA | TGTGCCAGTAGTATCGATCTTGGAAACACCATACATTTT | CASSIDLGNTIHF
many | TRBJ2-1 | TRBV20-1 | NA | TGCAGTGCTAGTGCCGGGGGAAACAATGAGCAGTTCTTC | CSASAGGNNEQFF
medium-sized | TRBJ1-6 | TRBV6-1 | TRBD1 | TGTGCCAGCAGTGCGAGTCAGGGGGCGGGAGTGCCCCTCCACTTT | CASSASQGAGVPLHF
NA | TRBJ2-5 | TRBV6-2/TRBV6-3 | TRBD2 | TGTGCCAGCAGGGCGACTAGCACAGAGACCCAGTACTTC | CASRATSTETQYF
many | TRBJ2-6 | TRBV30 | NA | TGTGCCCTCGGGGCGGCTGACTCTGGGGCCAACGTCCTGACTTTC | CALGAADSGANVLTF
many | TRBJ1-1 | TRBV11-2 | NA | TGTGCCAGCAGCTTATATTTCGGGGGAACTCCGAACACTGAAGCTTTCTTT | CASSLYFGGTPNTEAFF
NA | TRBJ1-6 | TRBV20-1 | TRBD1 | TGCAGTGCTAGACAGGGGGTAAATTCACCCCTCCACTTT | CSARQGVNSPLHF
NA | TRBJ1-1 | TRBV12-3/TRBV12-4 | TRBD1 | TGTGCCAGCAGTTTAAGGCAGGCTCGACAGGGCACTGAAGCTTTCTTT | CASSLRQARQGTEAFF
NA | TRBJ2-3 | TRBV10-3 | TRBD2 | TGTGCCATCAGTGATACCTCGACTAGCGGGAGGCTGGGAGATACGCAGTATTTT | CAISDTSTSGRLGDTQYF
many | TRBJ2-1 | TRBV5-1 | TRBD2 | TGCGCCAGCAGCCGACTAGCGGACAATGAGCAGTTCTTC | CASSRLADNEQFF
many | TRBJ2-2 | TRBV5-1 | NA | TGCGCCAGCAGCTTTATGGGTGGGGAGCTGTTTTTT | CASSFMGGELFF
NA | TRBJ1-3 | TRBV6-2/TRBV6-3 | NA | TGTGCCAGCAGCCACGTACATGGCGCCGTTCTTTTT | CASSHVHGAVLF
NA | TRBJ2-6 | TRBV29-1 | NA | TGCAGCGTCTTGGTACGGTCACTCTCTGGGGCCGACGTCCTGACTTTC | CSVLVRSLSGADVLTF
many | TRBJ1-3 | TRBV20-1 | TRBD1 | TGCAGTGTTCGGACAGGAGCCTCTGGAAACACCATATATTTT | CSVRTGASGNTIYF
NA | TRBJ1-6 | TRBV10-2 | TRBD1 | TGCGCCAGCATGGTGGGACAGATTAATTCACCCCTCCACTTT | CASMVGQINSPLHF
many | TRBJ1-5 | TRBV28 | TRBD1 | TGTGCCAGCAGTTTATCCTGGACAGGGGGTCAGCAGCCCCAGCATTTT | CASSLSWTGGQQPQHF